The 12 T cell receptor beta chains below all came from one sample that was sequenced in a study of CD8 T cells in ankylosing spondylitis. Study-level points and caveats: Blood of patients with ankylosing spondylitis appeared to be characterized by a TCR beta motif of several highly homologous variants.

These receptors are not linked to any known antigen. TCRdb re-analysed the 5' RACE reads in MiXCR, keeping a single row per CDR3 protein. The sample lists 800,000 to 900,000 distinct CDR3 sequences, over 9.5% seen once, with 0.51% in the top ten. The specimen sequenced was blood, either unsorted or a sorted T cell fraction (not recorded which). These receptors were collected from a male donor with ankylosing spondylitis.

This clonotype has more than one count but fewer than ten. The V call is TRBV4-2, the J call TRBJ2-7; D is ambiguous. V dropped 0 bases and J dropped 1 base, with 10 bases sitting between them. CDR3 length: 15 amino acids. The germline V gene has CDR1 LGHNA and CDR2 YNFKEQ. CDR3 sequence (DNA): TGTGCCAGCAGCCAAGATAAGGGTCGTTCCTACGAGCAGTACTTC. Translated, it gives CASSQDKGRSYEQYF.

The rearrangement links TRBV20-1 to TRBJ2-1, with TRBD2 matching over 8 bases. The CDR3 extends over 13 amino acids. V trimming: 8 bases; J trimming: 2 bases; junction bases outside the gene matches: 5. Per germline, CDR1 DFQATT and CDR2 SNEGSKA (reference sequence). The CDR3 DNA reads TGCAGTATCGGGGGGGCCGCCTACAATGAGCAGTTCTTC. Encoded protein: CSIGGAAYNEQFF.

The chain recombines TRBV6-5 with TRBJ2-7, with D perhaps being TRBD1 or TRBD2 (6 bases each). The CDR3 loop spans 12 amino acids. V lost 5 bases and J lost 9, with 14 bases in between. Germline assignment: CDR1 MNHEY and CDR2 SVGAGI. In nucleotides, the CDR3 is TGTGCCAGCAGTCCCAGGGGAGGCGGGCAGTACTTC. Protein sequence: CASSPRGGGQYF.

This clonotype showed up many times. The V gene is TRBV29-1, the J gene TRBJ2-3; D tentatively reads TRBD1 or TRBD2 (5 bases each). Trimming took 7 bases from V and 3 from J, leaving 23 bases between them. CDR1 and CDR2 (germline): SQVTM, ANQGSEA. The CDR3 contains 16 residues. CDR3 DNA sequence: TGCAGCGCAACCCAGAGGGGCACTGCGTGGACAGATACGCAGTATTTT. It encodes CSATQRGTAWTDTQYF.

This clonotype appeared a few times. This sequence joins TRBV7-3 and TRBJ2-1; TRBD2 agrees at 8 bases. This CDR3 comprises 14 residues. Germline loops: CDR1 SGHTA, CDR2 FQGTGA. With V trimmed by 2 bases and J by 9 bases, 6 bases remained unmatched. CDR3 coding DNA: TGTGCCAGCAGCTTAGACACTAGCGGCGGTGAGCAGTTCTTC. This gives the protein CASSLDTSGGEQFF.

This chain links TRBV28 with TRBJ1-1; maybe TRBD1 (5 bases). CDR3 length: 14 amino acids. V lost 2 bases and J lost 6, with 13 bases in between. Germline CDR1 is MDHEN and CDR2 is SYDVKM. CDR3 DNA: TGTGCCAGCAGTTTACGGGGGGAGTTGGCTGAAGCTTTCTTT. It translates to CASSLRGELAEAFF.

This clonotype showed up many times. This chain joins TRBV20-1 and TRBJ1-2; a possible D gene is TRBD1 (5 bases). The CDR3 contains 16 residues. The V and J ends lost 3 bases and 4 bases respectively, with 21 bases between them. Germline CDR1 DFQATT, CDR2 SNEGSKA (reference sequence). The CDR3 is CSARAGSGGSFYGYTF. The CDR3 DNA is TGCAGTGCTAGGGCCGGATCCGGGGGGAGTTTCTATGGCTACACCTTC.

This CDR3 reads CASSLIRASSGANVLTF. The CDR3 coding sequence is TGTGCCAGCAGCTTAATAAGGGCGAGCTCTGGGGCCAACGTCCTGACTTTC. This chain uses TRBV7-9 with TRBJ2-6; D is ambiguous. This CDR3 comprises 17 residues. Germline lookup yields CDR1 SEHNR and CDR2 FQNEAQ (reference sequence). Trimming took 2 bases from V and 0 from J, leaving 11 bases between them.

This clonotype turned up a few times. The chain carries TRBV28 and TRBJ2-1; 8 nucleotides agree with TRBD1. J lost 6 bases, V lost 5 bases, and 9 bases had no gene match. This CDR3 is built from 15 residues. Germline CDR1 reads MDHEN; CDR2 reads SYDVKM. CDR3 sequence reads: CASSPGQGTPNEQFF. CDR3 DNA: TGTGCCAGCAGTCCTGGACAGGGAACACCCAATGAGCAGTTCTTC.

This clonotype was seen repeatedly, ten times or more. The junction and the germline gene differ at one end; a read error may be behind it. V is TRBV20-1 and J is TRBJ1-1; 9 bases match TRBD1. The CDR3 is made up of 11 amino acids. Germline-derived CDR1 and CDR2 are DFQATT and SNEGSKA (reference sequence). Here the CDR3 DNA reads TGCAGTGCTAGAGTGACAGGGGGATCCGTTTTT. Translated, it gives CSARVTGGSVF.

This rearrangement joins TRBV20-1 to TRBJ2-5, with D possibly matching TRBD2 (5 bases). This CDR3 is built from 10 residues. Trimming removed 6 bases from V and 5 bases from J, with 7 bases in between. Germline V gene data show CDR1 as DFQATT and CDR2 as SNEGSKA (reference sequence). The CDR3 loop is CSAERETQYF. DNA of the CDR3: TGCAGTGCGGAGCGGGAGACCCAGTACTTC.

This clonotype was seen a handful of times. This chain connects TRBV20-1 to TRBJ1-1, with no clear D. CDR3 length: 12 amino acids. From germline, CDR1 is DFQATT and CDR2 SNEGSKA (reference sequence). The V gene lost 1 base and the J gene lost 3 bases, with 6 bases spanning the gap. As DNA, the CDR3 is TGCAGTGCTAGAGCCGGTTACACTGAAGCTTTCTTT. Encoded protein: CSARAGYTEAFF.